The 23 T cell receptor beta chains below come from one sample, sequenced in a study of T cells in narcolepsy. Sequencing used immunoSEQ multiplex PCR; TCRdb keeps in-frame clones, though not all of them. This sample has tens of thousands of clones; approximately 90% occur once, and the top ten carry over 0.8%. The sequenced material came from CD45RA- memory CD4+ T cells from PBMCs. Every receptor here comes from a human donor with narcolepsy.

This CDR3 is CASSGPPGVGSGPSTDTQYF. The CDR3 DNA is TGTGCCAGCAGCGGTCCCCCAGGGGTGGGGAGCGGACCTAGCACAGATACGCAGTATTTT. The rearrangement joins TRBV2 to TRBJ2-3; a weak D match, TRBD1 (6 bases). CDR1 is SNHLY and CDR2 is FYNNEI in the germline V gene. Trimming removed 6 bases at V and 0 bases at J, with 28 bases between. CDR3 length: 20 amino acids.

V and J are TRBV18 and TRBJ2-7; 8 bases agree with TRBD1. Germline-derived CDR1 and CDR2 are KGHSH and LQKENI. The junction had 4 bases not matched to a gene; V was cut back by 6 bases and J by 3 bases. CDR3 length equals 13 residues. CDR3 sequence reads: CASSQTGVYEQYF. DNA for the CDR3: TGTGCCAGCTCCCAGACAGGGGTCTACGAGCAGTACTTC.

V usage is TRBV4-2 and J usage is TRBJ2-5, with D possibly being TRBD1 (6 bases). The CDR3 is made up of 15 amino acids. The ends were cut back, 0 bases at V and 7 bases at J, with 15 bases in the middle. Germline V CDR1 and CDR2: LGHNA, YNFKEQ. The CDR3, as DNA: TGTGCCAGCAGCCAAGATGCCAGGGGTGGTGGGACCCAGTACTTC. It specifies CASSQDARGGGTQYF.

This clone was detected a few times. V usage is TRBV5-5 and J usage is TRBJ1-2; 8 bases are a match to TRBD1. CDR1 is SGHKS and CDR2 is YYEKEE in the germline V gene (reference sequence). The junction had 2 bases not matched to a gene; V was cut back by 2 bases and J by 8 bases. The CDR3 sequence is 12 residues long. The CDR3 region is CASSFRDRGYTF. As DNA, the CDR3 is TGTGCCAGCAGCTTCCGGGACAGGGGCTACACCTTC. The full variable domain, with the rest looked up from reference TRBV5-5 and TRBJ1-2, is DAGVTQSPTHLIKTRGQQVTLRCSPISGHKSVSWYQQVLGQGPQFIFQYYEKEERGRGNFPDRFSARQFPNYSSELNVNALLLGDSALYLCASSFRDRGYTFGSGTRLTVV.

This clone was picked up one time. V and J are TRBV19 and TRBJ2-5; 10 nucleotides align to TRBD2. The CDR3 has 15 amino acids. J gave up 3 bases and V 8 bases, and 9 bases lay outside the gene matches. The V gene's germline CDR1 is LNHDA and CDR2 SQIVND (reference sequence). The CDR3 reads CASSRTSGSEETQYF. The CDR3 nucleotides are TGTGCCAGTTCGCGGACTAGCGGATCCGAAGAGACCCAGTACTTC. Using reference TRBV19 and TRBJ2-5 for the parts outside the CDR3, the full variable domain is DGGITQSPKYLFRKEGQNVTLSCEQNLNHDAMYWYRQDPGQGLRLIYYSQIVNDFQKGDIAEGYSVSREKKESFPLTVTSAQKNPTAFYLCASSRTSGSEETQYFGPGTRLLVL.

This chain links TRBV13 with TRBJ1-4; TRBD1 aligns across 8 bases. Germline V gene sequence: CDR1 PRHDT, CDR2 FYEKMQ (reference sequence). The CDR3 has 15 residues. V dropped 5 bases and J dropped 7; count of bases not matched to a gene: 9. The CDR3 loop reads CASSTRTGWSEKLFF. The CDR3 DNA reads as TGTGCCAGCAGCACCCGGACAGGGTGGAGTGAAAAACTGTTTTTT.

J is TRBJ2-3 and V is TRBV30, with D tentatively TRBD1 or TRBD2 (5 bases each). The V end was cut by 5 bases, the J end by 1 base, with 16 bases between. Germline values: CDR1 GTSNPN, CDR2 SVGIG (reference sequence). The CDR3 contains 15 residues. The CDR3 here is CAWARRGRGTDTQYF. The CDR3 DNA is TGTGCCTGGGCCCGACGGGGACGAGGCACAGATACGCAGTATTTT. The variable domain in full, with the rest retrieved from reference TRBV30 and TRBJ2-3, is SQTIHQWPATLVQPVGSPLSLECTVEGTSNPNLYWYRQAAGRGLQLLFYSVGIGQISSEVPQNLSASRPQDRQFILSSKKLLLSDSGFYLCAWARRGRGTDTQYFGPGTRLTVL.

This rearrangement joins TRBV5-6 to TRBJ2-7, with 8 nucleotides matching TRBD1. The germline gives CDR1 SGHDT, CDR2 YYEEEE. The CDR3 has 14 amino acids. V was clipped by 7 bases and J by 6 bases; unmatched bases: 12. DNA of the CDR3: TGTGCCAGCGGGGCCCCAGGGGGCAGACGCGAGCAGTACTTC. Its translation: CASGAPGGRREQYF.

The CDR3 DNA reads TGTGCCAGCAGTTTATTAGGGGGCCCAGAGTACTTC. This encodes CASSLLGGPEYF. The genes are TRBV28 and TRBJ2-7, with 7 positions matching TRBD1. This CDR3 contains 12 residues. The V gene end was trimmed by 1 base and the J gene end by 11 bases; junction bases not matched to a gene: 5. CDR1 and CDR2 (germline): MDHEN, SYDVKM.

The chain combines TRBV2 with TRBJ2-7; 10 nucleotides line up with TRBD1. Germline CDR1 and CDR2: SNHLY and FYNNEI. V gave up 9 bases and J gave up 5 bases; unmatched junction bases: 7. This CDR3 region has 13 residues. CDR3 residues: CAREGTGEDEQYF. The CDR3 DNA sequence: TGTGCCAGGGAAGGGACAGGGGAAGACGAGCAGTACTTC.

The rearrangement joins TRBV5-1 to TRBJ2-2; 8 positions agree with TRBD2. Germline CDR1 SGHRS, CDR2 YFSETQ. With 0 bases clipped from V and 5 bases from J, the junction kept 9 bases outside the gene matches. The CDR3 sequence is 17 residues long. The CDR3 DNA reads TGCGCCAGCAGCTTGGTAATAGCGGGGAGAAATACCGGGGAGCTGTTTTTT. Its protein product is CASSLVIAGRNTGELFF.

CDR3 in DNA: TGTGCCAGCAGTGTGGGTAGCGGGGGGGGTTCAGATACGCAGTATTTT. Translated, it gives CASSVGSGGGSDTQYF. The chain joins TRBV2 to TRBJ2-3; 11 bases are shared with TRBD2. There are 16 residues in the CDR3. Germline V gives CDR1 SNHLY, CDR2 FYNNEI. With V trimmed by 4 bases and J by 4 bases, 7 bases remained unmatched.

In the case of this clone: The junction does not match germline at one end; this may be a read error. The chain couples TRBV28 to TRBJ1-1; 8 bases fit TRBD1. The CDR3 is 14 amino acids. The germline V gene has CDR1 MDHEN and CDR2 SYDVKM. The CDR3 here is CACNPRGLKTEAFF. The DNA of the CDR3 is TGTGCCTGTAATCCCAGGGGGCTGAAGACTGAAGCTTTCTTT.

This clone has only one observation. This chain's CDR3 is CASSQGRYGYTF. CDR3 nucleotide sequence: TGTGCCAGCAGCCAGGGGAGGTATGGCTACACCTTC. This chain joins TRBV28 and TRBJ1-2; the D gene is possibly TRBD1 (6 bases). The CDR3 loop spans 12 amino acids. Germline V CDR1 and CDR2: MDHEN, SYDVKM. The V end was cut by 6 bases, the J end by 5 bases, with 10 bases between.

In regard to this clone: A junction boundary mismatches the germline segment, possibly from a read error. The chain combines TRBV11-1 with TRBJ2-2; tentatively, D is TRBD2 (5 bases). Germline loops: CDR1 SGHAT, CDR2 FQDESV (reference sequence). The length of the CDR3 is 16 residues. This CDR3 reads CASSLEGGSNTGKLFF. The CDR3 DNA sequence: TGTGCCAGCAGCTTAGAGGGCGGATCGAACACCGGGAAGCTGTTTTTT.

The chain is built from TRBV30 and TRBJ1-1; 9 bases agree with TRBD1. The V gene end was trimmed by 2 bases and the J gene end by 5 bases; junction bases not matched to a gene: 6. The CDR3 is 14 residues long. From germline, CDR1 is GTSNPN and CDR2 SVGIG (reference sequence). The CDR3 DNA sequence: TGTGCCTGGAGTTCCACAGGGGGCCCGACTGAAGCTTTCTTT. As protein: CAWSSTGGPTEAFF.

The chain carries TRBV7-3 and TRBJ2-1; the match to TRBD2 covers 7 bases. Looked up from germline, CDR1 is SGHTA and CDR2 is FQGTGA. The V and J ends lost 2 bases and 0 bases, in that order; junction bases with no gene match: 4. The length of the CDR3 is 16 residues. The CDR3 nucleotides are TGTGCCAGCAGCTTATGGGGGGGTAGCTCCTACAATGAGCAGTTCTTC. Protein: CASSLWGGSSYNEQFF. Together with reference TRBV7-3 and TRBJ2-1, the CDR3 gives the full variable domain: GAGVSQTPSNKVTEKGKYVELRCDPISGHTALYWYRQSLGQGPEFLIYFQGTGAADDSGLPNDRFFAVRPEGSVSTLKIQRTERGDSAVYLCASSLWGGSSYNEQFFGPGTRLTVL.

V gene TRBV7-9 combines with J gene TRBJ1-1; TRBD1 might be the D (6 bases). Germline V CDR1 and CDR2: SEHNR, FQNEAQ (reference sequence). Trimming removed 5 bases at V and 11 bases at J, with 15 bases between. CDR3 length: 12 residues. The CDR3: CASSPDWGRAFF. The CDR3 DNA sequence: TGTGCCAGCAGCCCCGACTGGGGGCGCGCTTTCTTT. Full variable domain (missing parts from reference TRBV7-9 and TRBJ1-1): DTGVSQNPRHKITKRGQNVTFRCDPISEHNRLYWYRQTLGQGPEFLTYFQNEAQLEKSRLLSDRFSAERPKGSFSTLEIQRTEQGDSAMYLCASSPDWGRAFFGQGTRLTVV.

The chain has TRBV27 and TRBJ1-1; TRBD1 matches at 8 bases. This CDR3 has 17 residues. Germline-derived CDR1 and CDR2 are MNHEY and SMNVEV (reference sequence). The J segment lost 1 base and the V segment lost 6 bases, leaving 13 bases of the junction unmatched. The CDR3 bases are TGTGCCAGCAGCTATAAGACCGACAGGGGTAGGAACACTGAAGCTTTCTTT. Protein sequence: CASSYKTDRGRNTEAFF.

The chain recombines TRBV28 with TRBJ2-1, with D tentatively TRBD1 or TRBD2 (7 bases each). This CDR3 is built from 16 residues. Trimming left V 4 bases short and J 4 bases short, with 17 bases between. From germline, CDR1 is MDHEN and CDR2 SYDVKM. CDR3 nucleotide sequence: TGTGCCAGCAGTTCCCCAGGGGGAGGGCCTTACAATGAGCAGTTCTTC. Encoded protein: CASSSPGGGPYNEQFF.

The DNA for the CDR3 is TGCGCCAGCCGAGGTGGATGGCGCAGGGGCGATGAGCAGTTCTTC. This translates into CASRGGWRRGDEQFF. The chain employs TRBV5-1 and TRBJ2-1; perhaps TRBD1 as D (6 bases). The germline gives CDR1 SGHRS, CDR2 YFSETQ. CDR3 length equals 15 residues. V was trimmed by 7 bases and J by 8 bases, leaving 22 bases between them.

This sequence joins TRBV5-4 and TRBJ2-3; 7 bases match TRBD2. With 0 bases clipped from V and 0 bases from J, the junction kept 1 base outside the gene matches. There are 15 residues in the CDR3. Germline CDR1 SGHNT, CDR2 YYREEE (reference sequence). The CDR3 loop reads CASSLGGGSTDTQYF. In DNA, the CDR3 is TGTGCCAGCAGCTTGGGGGGGGGAAGCACAGATACGCAGTATTTT.

This chain uses TRBV27 with TRBJ2-3; tentatively, D is TRBD1 (6 bases). The CDR3 contains 14 residues. Germline V lookup: CDR1 MNHEY, CDR2 SMNVEV (reference sequence). Trimming took off 4 bases at V and 2 bases at J, with 10 bases between the two ends. CDR3 bases: TGTGCCAGCAGTTACTTGGGGGCCACAGATACGCAGTATTTT. Protein sequence: CASSYLGATDTQYF.